This T cell receptor (beta chain) was captured by sequencing in a study of shared clonotypes between healthy human individuals (dated by TCRdb to 2020 to 2022). For context, the study as a whole: Three men and a couple of women, aged 18 to 49 years, made up the cohort. For each donor, CD4 naive and CD4 memory were each given three plates, CD8 naive was given two plates, and CD8 memory was given one plate. The study deeply sequenced blood TCR repertoires of about 5 healthy adults to estimate repertoire size and the extent of clonotype sharing between individuals. Different laboratories and diverse techniques were used to prepare libraries and sequence TCR repertoires, to increase sequencing depth and limit assay-specific biases. Between about 0.8 and 9.5 billion PBMCs per donor were obtained by leukapheresis.

The research as a whole found: Sampling was restricted to blood, and TCR repertoires in tissue are likely to differ from TCR repertoires in blood. The genetic and exposure-history diversity represented was limited by the small number of donors. Based on pairwise subsampling, the degree of clonotype sharing among donors was expected to be affected by sequencing depth. Clonotypes shared by all four sorted-subset donors showed higher generation probabilities than non-shared clonotypes. Sharing across a handful of donors was observed for about 4.8% of naive CD4, under 4% of naive CD8, 2% to 2.5% of memory CD4, and about 0.4% of memory CD8 clonotypes. Even with the large sequencing depth, rarefaction of the sorted-subset datasets indicated that sequencing was incomplete. Estimated clonotype richness was generally larger for naive than for memory subsets.

TCR CDR3 regions were amplified from genomic DNA by multiplex PCR using the deep immunoSEQ assay. For each cell subset, the extracted genomic DNA was distributed evenly across all wells of several immunoSEQ 96-well plates, and each plate served as one replicate. Each replicate PCR for sorted subsets received roughly 200 ng genomic DNA, equal to roughly 33,000 T cell genomes. Purified libraries were quantified with a Qubit 3.0 fluorometer, sized on a Bioanalyzer 2100, and re-quantified with the KAPA Library Quantification kit. Every immunoSEQ 96-well plate was sequenced on a dedicated single-read 150-cycle Illumina NextSeq 550 flow cell. Processing in the source paper ran as follows. Because only junctional sequences without quality scores were contained in the immunoSEQ output, filtering matching that applied to full-length reads could not be performed. Sequences were annotated with PyIR, a Python wrapper for IgBLAST v1.9, using IMGT germline references to assign V/J genes and CDR3. Any read was removed if the V/J assignment was weak (E-value above 1e-6), the CDR3 was missing, or the read contained stop codons, out-of-frame junctions, or ambiguous translated residues. V3J clonotypes were defined by identical inferred V gene, J gene, and CDR3 amino acid sequence. Percentage overlap between repertoires was calculated by dividing the number of shared unique clonotypes by the size of the smaller repertoire. Repertoire richness was assessed with RTK rarefaction, the Chao1 estimator, and Recon v2.1 estimates of unobserved clonotypes. For all TCRbeta clonotypes obtained by the gDNA method from several donors, generation probabilities were computed with OLGA. As stored in TCRdb, this immuneACCESS dataset retains in-frame rearrangements with V and J assigned. A fraction of the clones does not appear; measured against another copy, unresolved V genes explain less than half of the discrepancy, and the remainder lacks a known reason. V and J calls and clone size are copied from that table; D and trimming were computed from the DNA. This sample comprises 950,000 to 1,100,000 clones, 65% to 75% of them detected only once. The ten top clones hold nearly 1.5% of the sample.

A single count supports this clone. This receptor's antigen is unknown. Within one base of it there is no much larger clone, and no base qualities were kept. The CDR3 contains 14 residues, cysteine and phenylalanine counted. Only the CDR3 region is kept as DNA, spanning 42 bases read in frame from base 1. Looking up the germline V gene yields CDR1 MNHNS and CDR2 SASEGT. V and J are trimmed by 6 bases and 2 bases, and the gene matches miss 5 bases of the junction. The donors were healthy, HIV-negative adults who had no recently reported acute infections or vaccinations. Only Caucasian adults living in Nashville, Tennessee, USA were represented among the donors. Magnetic negative selection was used to enrich CD4+ T cells, after which naive cells were positively selected on CD45RA and the negative fraction became the memory subset. Blood was collected by leukapheresis, and PBMCs were isolated by Ficoll-Histopaque density gradient centrifugation and then cryopreserved in liquid nitrogen vapor phase. Analytical flow cytometry was used to check the purity and quantity of each magnetically sorted T cell population. Genomic DNA was isolated from every sorted fraction and measured by UV absorbance on a Nanodrop 2000c.

The clonotype comes from a man younger than 30 in good health. The V gene is TRBV6-1 and the J gene is TRBJ2-7, and 9 bases in between align with TRBD1. Input material: memory CD4+ T cells sorted from blood. Per the publication, the cell subset or site label means: CD45RA-negative fraction. The CDR3 has the sequence CASRTGGTTYEQYF. The sequenced DNA: TGTGCCAGCAGGACAGGGGGAACCACCTACGAGCAGTACTTC.